This TCR beta chain was found in a study of cytomegalovirus exposure and HLA in healthy donors. Germline V gene sequence: CDR1 GTSNPN, CDR2 SVGIG (reference sequence). The CDR3 loop spans 14 amino acids. The V gene lost 5 bases and the J gene lost 4 bases, with 15 bases spanning the gap. This clone was seen once. The PCR used 60 Vbeta and 13 Jbeta primers. Method: immunoSEQ multiplex PCR; TCRdb's copy keeps in-frame clones and lacks some. The sample records around 71,000 clones, roughly 60% being singletons. Sequencing input: PBMCs. This TCR came from a man aged 25-40 years in good health and CMV-seropositive. The rearrangement uses TRBV30 and TRBJ2-1, with D maybe TRBD1 (5 bases). As DNA, the CDR3 is TGTGCCTGGGGCTGGGGCTTAACATACAATGAGCAGTTCTTC. Translated: CAWGWGLTYNEQFF. Using reference TRBV30 and TRBJ2-1 for the parts outside the CDR3, the full variable domain is SQTIHQWPATLVQPVGSPLSLECTVEGTSNPNLYWYRQAAGRGLQLLFYSVGIGQISSEVPQNLSASRPQDRQFILSSKKLLLSDSGFYLCAWGWGLTYNEQFFGPGTRLTVL.